This T cell receptor beta chain was sequenced in a study of cytomegalovirus exposure and HLA in healthy donors. The CDR3 runs 15 residues. Per germline, CDR1 GTSNPN and CDR2 SVGIG (reference sequence). Trimming cost V 1 base and J 2 bases; bases outside gene matches: 5. 13 Jbeta primers and 60 Vbeta primers were used for the PCR. In the source study's methods: A later analysis tallied 80 million or so unique TCR beta chains, about 9.9 million of them shared. Sequenced by immunoSEQ multiplex PCR; TCRdb stores in-frame clones only, minus some. That table furnishes V, J and clone size, whereas the DNA furnished D and trimming. The sample consists of about 160,000 clones, around 80% of them appearing once.

This sequence joins TRBV30 and TRBJ1-1, with 9 bases matching TRBD1. Sample: PBMCs. The TCR comes from a female donor in good health and CMV-seronegative. CDR3 nucleotides: TGTGCCTGGAGTGCGAGGACAGGGGCTAACACTGAAGCTTTCTTT. Protein product: CAWSARTGANTEAFF.